Listed here are 16 T cell receptor beta chains from one sample, sequenced in a study of T cell responses to AZD1222 COVID-19 vaccine. Sequenced by immunoSEQ multiplex PCR; TCRdb stores in-frame clones only, minus some. In the table there are roughly 200,000 clones, around 92% of which are singletons. This specimen was peripheral blood, taken on day 0 of AZD1222 vaccination. The receptors come from an adult in good health.

V is TRBV9 and J is TRBJ1-1; the match to TRBD1 covers 7 bases. The CDR3 sequence is 14 residues long. CDR1 and CDR2 (germline): SGDLS, YYNGEE. With V trimmed by 4 bases and J by 4 bases, 7 bases remained unmatched. DNA for the CDR3: TGTGCCAGCAGCTCCAGGGGGGTCGGCACTGAAGCTTTCTTT. Translating it yields CASSSRGVGTEAFF. Filled out from reference TRBV9 and TRBJ1-1, the complete variable domain reads DSGVTQTPKHLITATGQRVTLRCSPRSGDLSVYWYQQSLDQGLQFLIQYYNGEERAKGNILERFSAQQFPDLHSELNLSSLELGDSALYFCASSSRGVGTEAFFGQGTRLTVV.

Comments on this clone: The junction departs from germline at one end; a sequencing error may be responsible. The gene calls are TRBV11-2 and TRBJ1-2, with 8 bases aligning to TRBD1. The CDR3 contains 13 residues. Germline V gene lookup returns CDR1 SGHAT and CDR2 FQNNGV. CDR3 DNA: TGTGCCAGCAGATCGAGAGACAGGGGTCCGGGCCTCTTC. Protein: CASRSRDRGPGLF.

The V call is TRBV6-1, the J call TRBJ1-3; D unclear. CDR1 MNHNS and CDR2 SASEGT come from the germline V gene. Trimming removed 0 bases from V and 3 bases from J, with 9 bases in between. CDR3 length: 15 amino acids. The CDR3 sequence: CASSEASAGGNTIYF. The CDR3 nucleotides read TGTGCCAGCAGTGAAGCGTCCGCAGGTGGAAACACCATATATTTT.

V is TRBV7-2 and J is TRBJ1-1, with D uncertain. The CDR3 is 13 residues long. CDR1 SGHTA and CDR2 FQGNSA come from the germline V gene. V lost 5 bases, J lost 5 bases, and 12 bases lay in between. The CDR3 DNA reads as TGTGCCAGCAGCCCGTACGGGTGGACTGAAGCTTTCTTT. It yields the protein CASSPYGWTEAFF.

This clone was counted between two and nine times. CDR3: CASRKGFYQPQHF. The CDR3 coding sequence is TGTGCCAGCAGGAAGGGGTTCTACCAGCCCCAGCATTTT. The rearrangement joins TRBV6-5 to TRBJ1-5; TRBD1 is a possible D gene (5 bases). This CDR3 is 13 amino acids long. From germline, CDR1 is MNHEY and CDR2 SVGAGI. Trimming pared 6 bases from V and 7 bases from J, leaving 13 bases between.

In nucleotides, the CDR3 is TGTGCCAGCAGCCAAGAACGACAGGGGGCGAGTCAGCCCCAGCATTTT. Protein product: CASSQERQGASQPQHF. The V and J genes are TRBV4-2 and TRBJ1-5; 10 bases agree with TRBD1. V lost 0 bases, J lost 6 bases, and 5 bases stayed unmatched. Germline-derived CDR1 and CDR2 are LGHNA and YNFKEQ. CDR3 length equals 16 residues.

This chain uses TRBV4-2 with TRBJ2-3; D may be TRBD2 (5 bases). In germline, CDR1 is LGHNA, CDR2 YNFKEQ. V was trimmed by 0 bases and J by 2 bases, leaving 6 bases between them. CDR3 length equals 14 residues. The CDR3 bases are TGTGCCAGCAGCCAAGACGGGGTCACAGATACGCAGTATTTT. Its translation: CASSQDGVTDTQYF.

The chain joins TRBV28 to TRBJ1-4; the D is unclear. The CDR3 is 11 amino acids. Germline V lookup: CDR1 MDHEN, CDR2 SYDVKM. The ends were cut back, 5 bases at V and 5 bases at J, with 3 bases in the middle. The CDR3 loop reads CASSQNEKLFF. Written as DNA, the CDR3 is TGTGCCAGCAGTCAGAATGAAAAACTGTTTTTT. Drawing the rest from reference TRBV28 and TRBJ1-4, the complete variable domain is DVKVTQSSRYLVKRTGEKVFLECVQDMDHENMFWYRQDPGLGLRLIYFSYDVKMKEKGDIPEGYSVSREKKERFSLILESASTNQTSMYLCASSQNEKLFFGSGTQLSVL.

V and J are TRBV6-5 and TRBJ1-1, with 7 nucleotides matching TRBD1. Germline-derived CDR1 and CDR2 are MNHEY and SVGAGI. V dropped 9 bases and J dropped 0; count of bases not matched to a gene: 4. The CDR3 is made up of 13 amino acids. CDR3 coding DNA: TGTGCCAGTCTCGACAGGGTGAACACTGAAGCTTTCTTT. It translates to CASLDRVNTEAFF.

V usage is TRBV5-5 and J usage is TRBJ1-1; TRBD1 is a possible D gene (6 bases). V was cut by 3 bases and J by 6 bases, with 21 bases left in between. CDR1 SGHKS and CDR2 YYEKEE come from the germline V gene (reference sequence). This CDR3 is built from 16 residues. CDR3 sequence (DNA): TGTGCCAGCAGCTCCACCGCCCTGTGGGGGGGCCCTGAAGCTTTCTTT. Its translation: CASSSTALWGGPEAFF.

The chain is built from TRBV19 and TRBJ1-4, with 8 bases that match TRBD1. The germline gives CDR1 LNHDA, CDR2 SQIVND (reference sequence). J lost 8 bases, V lost 3 bases, and 5 bases had no gene match. The CDR3 spans 14 residues. CDR3 bases: TGTGCCAGTAGTATCGGACAGGGTACAGAAAAACTGTTTTTT. This encodes CASSIGQGTEKLFF.

The chain combines TRBV6-5 with TRBJ2-3; D unclear. This CDR3 has 15 residues. Germline loops: CDR1 MNHEY, CDR2 SVGAGI. Trimming stripped 7 bases from V and 2 bases from J, with 16 bases between. CDR3 DNA: TGTGCCAGCACCCGAGACTCCATGAACACAGATACGCAGTATTTT. It codes for CASTRDSMNTDTQYF.

The chain employs TRBV5-1 and TRBJ2-3; D tentatively reads TRBD1 or TRBD2 (6 bases each). Germline lookup yields CDR1 SGHRS and CDR2 YFSETQ. The CDR3 consists of 16 residues. V was shortened by 3 bases and J by 9 bases, with 23 bases between the two germline ends. In DNA, the CDR3 is TGCGCCAGCAGCTCGACAACGGGGGCCCGCAGGGGAACGCAGTATTTT. It is translated as CASSSTTGARRGTQYF.

The J gene is TRBJ2-5, the V gene TRBV12-3 or TRBV12-4; D gene unclear. V gave up 6 bases and J gave up 5 bases, with 7 bases separating them. The CDR3 contains 11 residues. The CDR3 sequence is CASREGETQYF. The CDR3 DNA reads TGTGCCAGCAGGGAAGGGGAGACCCAGTACTTC.

The chain couples TRBV27 to TRBJ2-5; D gene unclear. Germline CDR1 and CDR2: MNHEY and SMNVEV (reference sequence). The CDR3 contains 13 residues. Trimming took 6 bases from V and 0 from J, leaving 8 bases between them. The chain's CDR3 is CASSSAHQETQYF. The CDR3 region has the DNA TGTGCCAGCAGCTCCGCCCACCAAGAGACCCAGTACTTC.

The chain combines TRBV11-3 with TRBJ2-1; 10 bases fit TRBD1. From germline, CDR1 is SGHNT and CDR2 YENEEA. The ends lost 2 bases at V and 7 bases at J; junction bases unmatched: 8. The CDR3 has 16 residues. CDR3: CASSLSGTGVKNEQFF. DNA of the CDR3: TGTGCCAGCAGCTTATCCGGGACAGGGGTAAAAAATGAGCAGTTCTTC.